The rows below give T cell receptor beta chains drawn from one sample of a study of technical replicates of blood from a handful of donors. Clones were sequenced by immunoSEQ multiplex PCR, and TCRdb holds only the in-frame ones, with some missing. The data contain about 44,000 clones, about 96% of them singletons. Sequences were obtained from T cells isolated from PBMCs. The receptor set was obtained from a human donor in good health. Each CDR3 is given with its conserved first and last residue. The order of the fields is J gene, clone size, V gene, D gene, CDR3 DNA, CDR3 protein. A D gene is named only where the DNA matches it firmly. The listing skips clone size in some rows; elsewhere it reads once, few, many or a size class.

>TRBJ1-1|-|TRBV21-1|-
TGTGCCAGCAGCTCTGGGCGGGGGGCAGCTTTCTTT
CASSSGRGAAFF
>TRBJ2-5|-|TRBV7-9|TRBD2
TGTGCCAGCAGCTTAGTTCTAGCGGGGTGGCAGACCCAGTACTTC
CASSLVLAGWQTQYF
>TRBJ1-2|-|TRBV19|-
TGTGCCAGTAGTTACCGGAGTATATTAGGCTGGCTCTACTACACCTTC
CASSYRSILGWLYYTF
>TRBJ1-2|-|TRBV15|TRBD1
TGTGCCACCAGCAGACCGGGACAGGGGGCTAATGGCTACACCTTC
CATSRPGQGANGYTF
>TRBJ1-1|-|TRBV7-2|-
TGTGCCAGCAGCTATATTTCCCCGGGCACTGAAGCTTTCTTT
CASSYISPGTEAFF
>TRBJ2-1|-|TRBV2|TRBD1
TGTGCCAGCAGTGAAGCATTCGGACAGGGCCCCTACAATGAGCAGTTCTTC
CASSEAFGQGPYNEQFF
>TRBJ1-3|-|TRBV18|-
TGTGCCAGCTCACCCGCAGGAATCGGAGGAAACACCATATATTTT
CASSPAGIGGNTIYF
>TRBJ2-3|-|TRBV4-1|-
TGCGCCAGCAGCCAAGCACTCCGCCCAGATACGCAGTATTTT
CASSQALRPDTQYF
>TRBJ2-7|-|TRBV14|-
TGTGCCAGCAGCCAAGGGGGCCCGCCCTACGAGCAGTACTTC
CASSQGGPPYEQYF
>TRBJ1-5|-|TRBV10-3|-
TGTGCCGGGGCGGCGGCAGCCGGTCAGCCCCAGCATTTT
CAGAAAAGQPQHF
>TRBJ1-1|once|TRBV6-6|-
TGTGCCAGCAGTTACCACAGTCTGAACACTGAAGCTTTCTTT
CASSYHSLNTEAFF
>TRBJ2-2|-|TRBV9|-
TGTGCCAGCAGCGTAGGGCTCGCTACCGGGGAGCTGTTTTTT
CASSVGLATGELFF
>TRBJ2-3|-|TRBV4-1|-
TGCGCCAGCAGCCAAGAACCGCGGGTATTCACAGATACGCAGTATTTT
CASSQEPRVFTDTQYF
>TRBJ2-2|-|TRBV9|-
TGTGCCAGCAGCGTAGGACTGGCCGGGGAGCTGTTTTTT
CASSVGLAGELFF
>TRBJ2-1|-|TRBV5-1|TRBD1
TGCGCCAGCAGCTTGCAAGACAGGGGGACTGAGCAGTTCTTC
CASSLQDRGTEQFF
>TRBJ2-2|-|TRBV6-5|-
TGTGCCAGCAGTTACTCTAGCACCGGGGAGCTGTTTTTT
CASSYSSTGELFF
>TRBJ2-7|-|TRBV21-1|-
TGTGCCAGCAGCAAAGATGGGACAGGGTACCACGAGCAGTACTTC
CASSKDGTGYHEQYF
>TRBJ2-7|-|TRBV7-8|TRBD2
TGTGCCAGCAGCCCCGACATGAGGGGAGGGGCTTACGAGCAGTACTTC
CASSPDMRGGAYEQYF
>TRBJ2-1|-|TRBV11-3|TRBD2
TGTGCCAGCAGCGTAGCGGCGGGAGGATCCTACAATGAGCAGTTCTTC
CASSVAAGGSYNEQFF
>TRBJ1-5|-|TRBV7-8|-
TGTGCCAGCGTCCCCCAGGGACTTAATCAGCCCCAGCATTTT
CASVPQGLNQPQHF
>TRBJ2-7|-|TRBV6-1|TRBD1
TGTGCCAGCAGTGAATCGATCGGACAGGGTAATGGGCAGTACTTC
CASSESIGQGNGQYF
>TRBJ2-7|-|TRBV5-1|TRBD2
TGCGCCAGCAGCTTGGAGGGTCTAGCGGGCCTCTACGAGCAGTACTTC
CASSLEGLAGLYEQYF
>TRBJ1-1|-|TRBV2|-
TGTGCCAGCAGTGAACAGTGGAACACTGAAGCTTTCTTT
CASSEQWNTEAFF
>TRBJ1-2|-|TRBV7-6|-
TGTGCCAGCAGCTTATTTGCCGAGACTAACTATGGCTACACCTTC
CASSLFAETNYGYTF
>TRBJ2-7|-|TRBV11-2|TRBD2
TGTGCCAGCAGCTTAGGCCTAGCGGGAGGCGGGGAGCAGTACTTC
CASSLGLAGGGEQYF
>TRBJ2-2|once|TRBV30|TRBD1
TGTGCCTGGACAATCGGACAGGGGACCGGGGAGCTGTTTTTT
CAWTIGQGTGELFF
>TRBJ2-5|-|TRBV5-1|-
TGCGCCAGCAGCTTATCCAGCGGGGAGACCCAGTACTTC
CASSLSSGETQYF
>TRBJ2-7|-|TRBV5-6|TRBD1
TGTGCCAGCAGCTTTCTCCTACGGGGACAGGGCTACGAGCAGTACTTC
CASSFLLRGQGYEQYF
>TRBJ2-3|-|TRBV7-2|-
TGTGCCAGCAGTCCAGGGTCCAAGGCAGATACGCAGTATTTT
CASSPGSKADTQYF
>TRBJ1-1|-|TRBV7-9|TRBD1
TGTGCCAGCAGGGCAGGGGGCCCTGGAGCTTTCTTT
CASRAGGPGAFF
>TRBJ2-5|once|TRBV18|-
TGTGCCAGCTCACCACCTCCAGGGAGGGAGACCCAGTACTTC
CASSPPPGRETQYF
>TRBJ1-1|-|TRBV9|-
TGTGCCAGCAGCGTAGGAGTTGTTACTGAAGCTTTCTTT
CASSVGVVTEAFF
>TRBJ2-7|once|TRBV11-2|-
TGTGCCAGCAGCTTAGGGATTAGCGACGAGCAGTACTTC
CASSLGISDEQYF
>TRBJ1-1|-|TRBV5-1|-
TGCGCCAGCAGCCCTTCAGACTACACTGAAGCTTTCTTT
CASSPSDYTEAFF
>TRBJ2-1|once|TRBV5-4|-
TGTGCCAGCAGCTTGGGGGGGCAGGGGTCATACAATGAGCAGTTCTTC
CASSLGGQGSYNEQFF
>TRBJ2-3|-|TRBV2|-
TGTGCCAGCAGTGAAGGGCTCCATACGCAGTATTTT
CASSEGLHTQYF
>TRBJ2-3|once|TRBV5-8|-
TGTGCCAGCAGCCCCAAGGACACCCCACCCAGAGATACGCAGTATTTT
CASSPKDTPPRDTQYF
>TRBJ2-7|-|TRBV6-5|-
TGTGCCAGCAGTTACTCGACCGGGGAGCAGTACTTC
CASSYSTGEQYF
>TRBJ1-2|-|TRBV5-4|TRBD1
TGTGCCAGCAGCACGATTCAGGGGGAAGGTGGCTACACCTTC
CASSTIQGEGGYTF
>TRBJ1-1|-|TRBV27|-
TGTGCCAGCAGCCTGTATTTCGGGGAGATGAACACTGAAGCTTTCTTT
CASSLYFGEMNTEAFF
>TRBJ1-1|-|TRBV11-1|-
TGTGCCAGCAGCTTACACTCCTTAGCTGAAGCTTTCTTT
CASSLHSLAEAFF
>TRBJ1-1|-|TRBV28|-
TGTGCCAGCAGTTTCGTCTCTAACACTGAAGCTTTCTTT
CASSFVSNTEAFF
>TRBJ1-1|-|TRBV27|-
TGTGCCAGCAGTTTATTCCCACGAGGCGACACTGAAGCTTTCTTT
CASSLFPRGDTEAFF
>TRBJ1-1|-|TRBV9|TRBD1
TGTGCCAGCAGCCGGGACAGGGCCGCGAACACTGAAGCTTTCTTT
CASSRDRAANTEAFF
>TRBJ1-2|-|TRBV6-1|-
TGTGCCAGCACCAAGGTGGGGGGGCTCTATGGCTACACCTTC
CASTKVGGLYGYTF
>TRBJ2-5|-|TRBV7-8|TRBD1
TGTGCCAGCAGCTCGTACCCGGGACAGGGCGAAGAGACCCAGTACTTC
CASSSYPGQGEETQYF
>TRBJ2-1|-|TRBV27|-
TGTGCCAGCAGTCCCAGGTGGCTAGCTTACAATGAGCAGTTCTTC
CASSPRWLAYNEQFF
>TRBJ2-7|-|TRBV11-3|TRBD2
TGTGCCAGCAGCTCCGGACTAGCGGGAGGAGCGTACGAGCAGTACTTC
CASSSGLAGGAYEQYF
>TRBJ2-2|-|TRBV9|-
TGTGCCAGCCTATCTCCTGTCACCGGGGAGCTGTTTTTT
CASLSPVTGELFF
>TRBJ2-7|-|TRBV27|TRBD1
TGTGCCAGCAGTCACGGACAGGGTTACGAGCAGTACTTC
CASSHGQGYEQYF
>TRBJ2-5|-|TRBV5-1|-
TGCGCCAGCAGCGCCGTACAGGGACAAGAGACCCAGTACTTC
CASSAVQGQETQYF
>TRBJ1-2|-|TRBV5-6|-
TGTGCCAGCAGCTCCCAGACAGTCACCTATGGCTACACCTTC
CASSSQTVTYGYTF
>TRBJ2-7|few|TRBV19|TRBD1
TGTGCCAGTAGTAAGGGACAGTACTACGAGCAGTACTTC
CASSKGQYYEQYF
>TRBJ2-2|-|TRBV7-3|-
TGTGCCAGCAGCTTATCAGTGGGCGCCGGGGAGCTGTTTTTT
CASSLSVGAGELFF
>TRBJ2-5|-|TRBV13|TRBD2
TGTGCCAGCAGCTTACGGGGGGGCGAAGAGACCCAGTACTTC
CASSLRGGEETQYF
>TRBJ1-1|-|TRBV7-9|-
TGTGCCAGCAGCCTTTCCACTGAAGCTTTCTTT
CASSLSTEAFF
>TRBJ1-2|once|TRBV28|TRBD1
TGTGCCAGCAGTTTTTACCCGGACAGGTTGTACTATGGCTACACCTTC
CASSFYPDRLYYGYTF
>TRBJ2-1|-|TRBV5-5|TRBD2
TGTGCCAGCAGCGGAACTAGCGGGAACTACAATGAGCAGTTCTTC
CASSGTSGNYNEQFF
>TRBJ2-7|once|TRBV5-4|TRBD2
TGTGCCAGCAGCTCGGGACTAGCGGGAGGGCTCCACGAGCAGTACTTC
CASSSGLAGGLHEQYF